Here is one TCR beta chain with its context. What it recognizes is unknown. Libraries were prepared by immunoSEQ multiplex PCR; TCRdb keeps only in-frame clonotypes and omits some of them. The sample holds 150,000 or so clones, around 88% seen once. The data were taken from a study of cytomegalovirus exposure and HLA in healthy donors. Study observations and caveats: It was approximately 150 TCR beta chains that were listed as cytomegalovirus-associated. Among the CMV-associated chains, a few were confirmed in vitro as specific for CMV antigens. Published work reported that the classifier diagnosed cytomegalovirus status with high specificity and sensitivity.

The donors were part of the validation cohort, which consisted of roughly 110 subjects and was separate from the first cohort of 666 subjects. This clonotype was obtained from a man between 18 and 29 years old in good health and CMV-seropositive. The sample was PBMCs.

The CDR3 sequence is CASSKGRGETQYF. The CDR3, as DNA: TGTGCCAGCAGCAAAGGGAGAGGGGAGACCCAGTACTTC. J is TRBJ2-5 and V is TRBV7-6, with D possibly being TRBD2 (5 bases). V was clipped by 5 bases and J by 5 bases, with 12 bases between them. This CDR3 has 13 amino acids. CDR1 is SGHVS, CDR2 FNYEAQ, per germline.